This TCR beta chain was identified during a study of shared clonotypes between healthy human individuals. Study findings and constraints: Larger richness was generally estimated for naive than memory subsets.

This table comes from immunoSEQ multiplex PCR, and its TCRdb copy is limited to in-frame clones, with some not included. The sample yields about 1 million clones, approximately 78% seen once. This clone was detected a few times. What it binds is unknown. The CDR3 contains 14 residues. Unmatched junction bases numbered 9, after V lost 10 bases and J lost 3 bases. Per germline, CDR1 MNHEY and CDR2 SMNVEV (reference sequence). Sequencing was carried out using memory CD4+ T cells from PBMCs. As to subset: CD45RA-negative fraction. V and J are TRBV27 and TRBJ2-1; TRBD2 agrees at 7 bases. The TCR originated in a man in his late teens or twenties in good health. Some clones in this sample may be carry-over from other donors' samples. CDR3 sequence: CATAREEYYNEQFF. Written as DNA, the CDR3 is TGTGCCACCGCACGGGAGGAATACTACAATGAGCAGTTCTTC.